Below are 14 T cell receptor beta chains sequenced from a single sample in a study of blood T cell repertoires in COVID-19. Only in-frame clones appear in the TCRdb table, and some are missing; sequencing was by immunoSEQ multiplex PCR. This table holds about 59,000 clones, roughly 87% found once. The material sequenced was peripheral blood. The receptors were gathered from an older man in a cohort sampled during active COVID-19.

This clone was counted a single time. This chain connects TRBV9 to TRBJ2-1, with D perhaps TRBD2 (7 bases). V was trimmed by 0 bases and J by 4 bases, leaving 14 bases between them. This CDR3 has 16 residues. CDR1 and CDR2 (germline): SGDLS, YYNGEE. CDR3 loop: CASSVEGRGQYNEQFF. The CDR3 coding sequence is TGTGCCAGCAGCGTAGAAGGGCGGGGGCAATACAATGAGCAGTTCTTC.

V and J are TRBV9 and TRBJ1-2; TRBD1 might be the D (6 bases). V shed 3 bases and J shed 3 bases, with 15 bases lying between them. CDR1 is SGDLS, CDR2 YYNGEE, per germline. The CDR3 has 15 residues. CDR3 DNA: TGTGCCAGCAGCGCCCAACAGGGAACTGACTATGGCTACACCTTC. Amino acid sequence: CASSAQQGTDYGYTF.

In this sample, this clone turned up a few times. This chain joins TRBV6-6 and TRBJ2-1; the D gene is possibly TRBD1 (6 bases). The CDR3 length is 15 residues. Germline V gene sequence: CDR1 MNHNY, CDR2 SVGAGI (reference sequence). V was trimmed by 2 bases and J by 4 bases, leaving 12 bases between them. For the CDR3, the DNA is TGTGCCAGCAGTTACCTAACGGACAGATACAATGAGCAGTTCTTC. Amino acids: CASSYLTDRYNEQFF.

V is TRBV6-1 and J is TRBJ1-5, with 7 bases lining up with TRBD1. The CDR3 consists of 16 residues. The junction had 10 bases not matched to a gene; V was cut back by 4 bases and J by 4 bases. Germline V gene lookup returns CDR1 MNHNS and CDR2 SASEGT. This CDR3 reads CASSGSQVRGNQPQHF. The CDR3, as DNA: TGTGCCAGCAGTGGATCCCAAGTCAGGGGGAATCAGCCCCAGCATTTT.

This rearrangement joins TRBV7-9 to TRBJ1-1; D not certain. The CDR3 contains 15 residues. Trimming removed 1 base at V and 1 base at J, with 10 bases between. In germline, CDR1 is SEHNR, CDR2 FQNEAQ (reference sequence). The CDR3 DNA is TGTGCCAGCAGCTTAGGATTACAGAGGAACACTGAAGCTTTCTTT. Encoded protein: CASSLGLQRNTEAFF.

This chain links TRBV3-1 (or the pseudogene TRBV3-2) with TRBJ2-5, with D possibly TRBD1 on 6 matching bases. CDR3 length equals 15 residues. Germline V gene lookup returns CDR1 LGHDT and CDR2 YNNKEL (reference sequence). V dropped 1 base and J dropped 5 bases, with 14 bases sitting between them. The chain's CDR3 is CASSQGAGEYETQYF. The CDR3 nucleotides read TGTGCCAGCAGCCAAGGGGCAGGGGAATACGAGACCCAGTACTTC.

This rearrangement joins TRBV18 to TRBJ1-1, with unresolved D. This CDR3 region has 13 residues. V was clipped by 4 bases and J by 7 bases, with 13 bases between them. Germline CDR1 is KGHSH and CDR2 is LQKENI. CDR3 sequence reads: CASSLGRPFEAFF. As DNA, the CDR3 is TGTGCCAGCTCACTTGGGCGACCGTTTGAAGCTTTCTTT.

J is TRBJ2-3 and V is TRBV7-8; 7 bases fit TRBD2. In germline, CDR1 is SGHVS, CDR2 FQNEAQ. J lost 0 bases, V lost 2 bases, and 5 bases had no gene match. The CDR3 runs to 16 residues. The CDR3 loop reads CASSLITSESTDTQYF. The DNA of the CDR3 is TGTGCCAGCAGCTTAATTACTAGCGAGAGCACAGATACGCAGTATTTT.

V is TRBV18 and J is TRBJ2-1; perhaps TRBD2 as D (5 bases). V gave up 1 base and J gave up 0 bases, with 13 bases separating them. CDR1 is KGHSH, CDR2 LQKENI, per germline. This CDR3 contains 17 residues. CDR3 DNA sequence: TGTGCCAGCTCACCACTCGGAGGTGGGAGCTCCTACAATGAGCAGTTCTTC. It encodes CASSPLGGGSSYNEQFF.

The chain combines TRBV27 with TRBJ1-6; 10 bases line up with TRBD1. This CDR3 has 15 residues. Germline CDR1 is MNHEY and CDR2 is SMNVEV (reference sequence). After removal of 3 bases from V and 6 bases from J, the junction contained 2 bases not matched to a gene. In DNA form, the CDR3 reads TGTGCCAGCAGTTTGGGACAGGGGATTAATTCACCCCTCCACTTT. Protein product: CASSLGQGINSPLHF.

V gene TRBV9 combines with J gene TRBJ2-1; 14 bases line up with TRBD2. The CDR3 is 18 amino acids. Trimming took 4 bases from V and 1 from J; bases not matched to a gene: 7. Germline-derived CDR1 and CDR2 are SGDLS and YYNGEE. CDR3 sequence: CASSPTSGGAFSYNEQFF. The CDR3 bases are TGTGCCAGCAGCCCGACTAGCGGGGGGGCATTTTCCTACAATGAGCAGTTCTTC. The full variable domain, its missing parts supplied by reference TRBV9 and TRBJ2-1, is DSGVTQTPKHLITATGQRVTLRCSPRSGDLSVYWYQQSLDQGLQFLIQYYNGEERAKGNILERFSAQQFPDLHSELNLSSLELGDSALYFCASSPTSGGAFSYNEQFFGPGTRLTVL.

V and J are TRBV29-1 and TRBJ2-7, with D unresolved. This CDR3 is 13 amino acids long. Germline V gene lookup returns CDR1 SQVTM and CDR2 ANQGSEA. The V gene lost 0 bases and the J gene lost 6 bases, with 12 bases spanning the gap. In DNA form, the CDR3 reads TGCAGCGTTGAAGAATCGAGGCACGGCGAGCAGTACTTC. It translates to CSVEESRHGEQYF.

V is TRBV5-4 and J is TRBJ2-1; maybe TRBD1 (6 bases). Germline V gives CDR1 SGHNT, CDR2 YYREEE (reference sequence). There are 15 residues in the CDR3. V gave up 0 bases and J gave up 2 bases, with 9 bases separating them. CDR3 residues: CASSLDRVPYNEQFF. The DNA of the CDR3 is TGTGCCAGCAGCTTGGACAGGGTCCCCTACAATGAGCAGTTCTTC.

The chain couples TRBV9 to TRBJ2-2; the match to TRBD1 covers 7 bases. The CDR3 has 15 residues. CDR1 is SGDLS, CDR2 YYNGEE, per germline. J gave up 1 base and V 3 bases, and 3 bases lay outside the gene matches. The CDR3 sequence: CASSARQGNTGELFF. CDR3 DNA sequence: TGTGCCAGCAGCGCTAGACAGGGGAACACCGGGGAGCTGTTTTTT.